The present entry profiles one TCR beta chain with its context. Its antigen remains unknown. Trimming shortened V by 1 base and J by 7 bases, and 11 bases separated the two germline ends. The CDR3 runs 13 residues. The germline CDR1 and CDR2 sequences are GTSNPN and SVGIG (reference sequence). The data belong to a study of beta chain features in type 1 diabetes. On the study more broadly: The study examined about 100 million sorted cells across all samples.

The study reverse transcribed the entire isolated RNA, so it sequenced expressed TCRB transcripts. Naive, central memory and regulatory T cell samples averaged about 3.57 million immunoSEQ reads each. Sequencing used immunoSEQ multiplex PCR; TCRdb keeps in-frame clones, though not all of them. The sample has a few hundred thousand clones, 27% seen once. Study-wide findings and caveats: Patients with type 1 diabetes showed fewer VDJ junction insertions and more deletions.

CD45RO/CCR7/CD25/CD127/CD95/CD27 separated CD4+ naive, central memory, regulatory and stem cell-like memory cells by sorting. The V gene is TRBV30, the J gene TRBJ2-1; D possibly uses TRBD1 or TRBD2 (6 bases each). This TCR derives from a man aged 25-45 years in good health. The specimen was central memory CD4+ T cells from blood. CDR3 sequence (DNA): TGTGCCTGGAGTGGACTAGGGGGGAATGAGCAGTTCTTC. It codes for CAWSGLGGNEQFF. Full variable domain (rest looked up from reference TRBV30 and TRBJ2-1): SQTIHQWPATLVQPVGSPLSLECTVEGTSNPNLYWYRQAAGRGLQLLFYSVGIGQISSEVPQNLSASRPQDRQFILSSKKLLLSDSGFYLCAWSGLGGNEQFFGPGTRLTVL.